This T cell receptor (beta chain) was retrieved from a study of CD4 T cells in relation to SARS-CoV-2 and coronaviruses. The wider study: The HLA restriction of the shared crossreactive spike epitopes was mapped.

Before the COVID-19 pandemic, during about 2011-2019, CD4+ T cells were taken from unexposed donors. CD4+ T cells were isolated from the cells after more than nine days of culture. Cells permitting, SARS-CoV-2 S/N and four cold-coronavirus spikes were tested on unexposed-donor CD4+ T cells. Germline CDR1 and CDR2: LNHDA and SQIVND (reference sequence). Deletions cut 4 bases from V and 10 bases from J, with 17 bases between. The CDR3 consists of 14 residues. Some clones are missing from TCRdb's copy, which holds only in-frame ones; the method was immunoSEQ multiplex PCR. The sample includes 15,000 to 20,000 clones, roughly 80% of them seen just once. Notes on this clone: Its antigen is undetermined.

Sequencing input: CD4+ T cells from PBMCs, cultured in vitro. This chain connects TRBV19 to TRBJ2-1, with D perhaps given as TRBD1 or TRBD2 (6 bases each). This sequence was found in a human donor in good health. The CDR3: CASSNPGAVREQFF. CDR3 bases: TGTGCCAGTAGTAATCCGGGGGCGGTCAGAGAGCAGTTCTTC.